These 20 T cell receptor beta chains came from one sample sequenced in a study of blood T cell repertoires in COVID-19. Clones were sequenced by immunoSEQ multiplex PCR, and TCRdb holds only the in-frame ones, with some missing. The repertoire includes about 42,000 clones, roughly 88% of them detected once, and over 9% sits in the top ten. The sequenced sample consisted of peripheral blood. The receptors come from a human donor in a cohort sampled during active COVID-19.

This clone was counted only a few times. J is TRBJ1-4 and V is TRBV9, with D perhaps TRBD1 (5 bases). CDR1 and CDR2 (germline): SGDLS, YYNGEE. This CDR3 has 16 amino acids. V was clipped by 3 bases and J by 4 bases, with 16 bases between them. In DNA, the CDR3 is TGTGCCAGCAGCGCAACCCCAGGGTTTGGTAATGAAAAACTGTTTTTT. Translation: CASSATPGFGNEKLFF.

This clone was counted a few times. The rearrangement joins TRBV4-2 to TRBJ1-6, with 8 nucleotides matching TRBD1. CDR3 length: 15 amino acids. The V gene end was trimmed by 0 bases and the J gene end by 6 bases; junction bases not matched to a gene: 1. Per the germline V gene, CDR1 is LGHNA and CDR2 is YNFKEQ. In DNA form, the CDR3 reads TGTGCCAGCAGCCAAGACAGGGGGCCTAATTCACCCCTCCACTTT. It is translated as CASSQDRGPNSPLHF.

V and J are TRBV6-6 and TRBJ1-1; 7 positions match TRBD1. The V and J ends lost 4 bases and 4 bases, in that order; junction bases with no gene match: 0. Germline V gene data show CDR1 as MNHNY and CDR2 as SVGAGI (reference sequence). The CDR3 totals 12 residues. For the CDR3, the DNA is TGTGCCAGCAGTTGGACAGGCACTGAAGCTTTCTTT. As protein: CASSWTGTEAFF.

The V gene is TRBV19, the J gene TRBJ2-6, with a possible D match to TRBD1 (6 bases). The CDR3 is made up of 15 amino acids. V was trimmed by 3 bases and J by 4 bases, leaving 10 bases between them. CDR1 and CDR2 (germline): LNHDA, SQIVND (reference sequence). CDR3 bases: TGTGCCAGTAGTATGCAGGGGTCGGGGGCCAACGTCCTGACTTTC. Amino acids: CASSMQGSGANVLTF.

This clone was seen only once. The chain couples TRBV19 to TRBJ1-5, with a weak D call TRBD1 (6 bases). This CDR3 comprises 15 residues. Trimming pared 6 bases from V and 0 bases from J, leaving 12 bases between. Per the germline V gene, CDR1 is LNHDA and CDR2 is SQIVND (reference sequence). The DNA of the CDR3 is TGTGCCAGTAGCCCGGACAGCTATAGCAATCAGCCCCAGCATTTT. Residues: CASSPDSYSNQPQHF.

The genes are TRBV19 and TRBJ1-5, with D unclear. Per germline, CDR1 LNHDA and CDR2 SQIVND (reference sequence). The CDR3 is made up of 16 amino acids. The V and J ends lost 0 bases and 1 base respectively, with 10 bases between them. The CDR3 sequence is CASSIEASRSNQPQHF. In nucleotides, the CDR3 is TGTGCCAGTAGTATAGAAGCCTCGCGAAGCAATCAGCCCCAGCATTTT.

The CDR3 DNA follows: TGTGCCAGCAGTTTAAACAGCGGGGGCGAGACCCAGTACTTC. Amino acids: CASSLNSGGETQYF. The chain has TRBV27 and TRBJ2-5, with TRBD2 matching 8 bases. This CDR3 is built from 14 residues. Germline loops: CDR1 MNHEY, CDR2 SMNVEV (reference sequence). With 2 bases clipped from V and 5 bases from J, the junction kept 4 bases outside the gene matches.

V and J are TRBV6-6 and TRBJ2-3; a possible D gene is TRBD2 (5 bases). From germline, CDR1 is MNHNY and CDR2 SVGAGI (reference sequence). Trimming left V 7 bases short and J 1 base short, with 12 bases between. There are 14 residues in the CDR3. CDR3 in amino acids: CASNRGLGTDTQYF. Written as DNA, the CDR3 is TGTGCCAGCAACCGAGGGTTGGGCACAGATACGCAGTATTTT.

V usage is TRBV5-6 and J usage is TRBJ2-1; weak D call: TRBD1 (5 bases). The CDR3 has 13 amino acids. V was clipped by 0 bases and J by 7 bases, with 8 bases between them. Germline CDR1 and CDR2: SGHDT and YYEEEE. In DNA form, the CDR3 reads TGTGCCAGCAGCTTGGATCAGGGTAATGAGCAGTTCTTC. It encodes CASSLDQGNEQFF.

As concerns this clone: Other nucleotide sequences in the sample specify the same CDR3. The rearrangement links TRBV5-1 to TRBJ2-5; D is perhaps TRBD1 (6 bases). Deletions cut 2 bases from V and 1 base from J, with 6 bases between. This CDR3 has 13 residues. The germline gives CDR1 SGHRS, CDR2 YFSETQ. CDR3 region: CASSLGGQETQYF. The CDR3 DNA sequence: TGCGCCAGCAGCTTAGGGGGCCAAGAGACCCAGTACTTC.

This chain connects TRBV6-5 to TRBJ2-7; TRBD1 is a possible D gene (5 bases). The germline gives CDR1 MNHEY, CDR2 SVGAGI. V lost 5 bases and J 0 bases, leaving 14 bases between the germline ends. The length of the CDR3 is 15 residues. DNA for the CDR3: TGTGCCAGCAGTCTTTCCCTAGACAGCTCCTACGAGCAGTACTTC. Amino acids: CASSLSLDSSYEQYF.

In nucleotides, the CDR3 is TGTGCCTCTGGGGGGGCGAATGAAAAACTGTTTTTT. Protein sequence: CASGGANEKLFF. The J gene is TRBJ1-4, the V gene TRBV7-9, with D tentatively TRBD1 (6 bases). Trimming pared 11 bases from V and 5 bases from J, leaving 12 bases between. Germline values: CDR1 SEHNR, CDR2 FQNEAQ (reference sequence). The CDR3 is 12 amino acids.

This clone was counted a single time. The chain uses TRBV11-2 and TRBJ2-1; 8 bases map to TRBD1. The CDR3 is 15 residues long. Unmatched junction bases numbered 5, after V lost 3 bases and J lost 4 bases. The germline CDR1 and CDR2 sequences are SGHAT and FQNNGV. CDR3 sequence: CASSFGQGAYNEQFF. CDR3 sequence (DNA): TGTGCCAGCAGCTTCGGGCAGGGGGCGTACAATGAGCAGTTCTTC.

This chain joins TRBV28 and TRBJ2-7; 9 nucleotides agree with TRBD2. The CDR3 has 14 amino acids. Germline trimming cut 11 bases from V and 7 bases from J; bases unmatched to any gene: 15. Per germline, CDR1 MDHEN and CDR2 SYDVKM. DNA of the CDR3: TGTGCCGGCGAGCGGGGGGTGTTCTCTCGAGAGCAGTACTTC. Amino acid sequence: CAGERGVFSREQYF.

The chain recombines TRBV4-3 with TRBJ1-5; no clear D gene. The CDR3 contains 13 residues. CDR1 and CDR2 from the germline V gene are LGHNA and YSLEER. Trimming stripped 0 bases from V and 6 bases from J, with 6 bases between. The CDR3 region is CASSQDRGQPQHF. The CDR3 nucleotides are TGCGCCAGCAGCCAAGATAGAGGTCAGCCCCAGCATTTT.

This rearrangement joins TRBV11-2 to TRBJ2-1; 9 nucleotides agree with TRBD2. Losses at the gene ends were 7 bases for V and 3 bases for J; bases not matched to a gene: 7. CDR3 length: 15 amino acids. Per germline, CDR1 SGHAT and CDR2 FQNNGV. CDR3 residues: CASTQGGGGYNEQFF. The CDR3 DNA sequence: TGTGCCAGCACCCAGGGCGGGGGGGGCTACAATGAGCAGTTCTTC.

The V call is TRBV2, the J call TRBJ2-3; 8 bases are shared with TRBD1. Trimming removed 7 bases from V and 6 bases from J; junction bases left unmatched: 9. Germline-derived CDR1 and CDR2 are SNHLY and FYNNEI. The CDR3 covers 14 residues. The CDR3 protein is CASKETGEDDTQYF. CDR3 nucleotide sequence: TGTGCCAGCAAAGAGACAGGGGAGGATGATACGCAGTATTTT.

CDR3 sequence (DNA): TGTGCCAGCAGCGCTTCCGGGCAGGGGTTTAGAGAGACCCAGTACTTC. As protein: CASSASGQGFRETQYF. The chain combines TRBV2 with TRBJ2-5, with a tentative D call TRBD1 (6 bases). The V end lost 6 bases, the J end lost 4 bases, and 21 bases lay between the germline ends. Germline values: CDR1 SNHLY, CDR2 FYNNEI. This CDR3 contains 16 residues.

The count of this clone is one. The junction and the germline gene differ at one end; a read error may be behind it. This chain links TRBV24-1 with TRBJ2-2; D unresolved. Germline loops: CDR1 KGHDR, CDR2 SFDVKD. The CDR3 has 13 amino acids. Here the CDR3 DNA reads TGTGCCACCGGTGAAGCGCTTTTAGGGGAGCTGTTTTTT. Amino acids: CATGEALLGELFF.

This rearrangement joins TRBV15 to TRBJ1-2; unclear D gene. The CDR3 length is 15 residues. Germline V gene lookup returns CDR1 LNHNV and CDR2 YYDKDF (reference sequence). V was shortened by 0 bases and J by 4 bases, with 12 bases between the two germline ends. The CDR3 sequence is CATSRDRGVGYGYTF. The CDR3 DNA follows: TGTGCCACCAGCAGAGATCGGGGTGTAGGCTATGGCTACACCTTC.